Below, one T cell receptor (beta chain) is given with its context. These data belong to a study of cytomegalovirus exposure and HLA in healthy donors. Use of 60 Vbeta and 13 Jbeta primers characterized the PCR. Sequencing used immunoSEQ multiplex PCR; TCRdb keeps in-frame clones, though not all of them. The sample contains around 150,000 clones, 70% to 80% of which appear only once. Sequencing was performed on PBMCs. This receptor was identified in a human donor in good health.

The CDR3 sequence: CASWSTGSNEKLFF. In DNA form, the CDR3 reads TGTGCCAGTTGGTCGACAGGGAGTAATGAAAAACTGTTTTTT. The V call is TRBV27, the J call TRBJ1-4, with TRBD1 identical over 7 bases. The CDR3 runs to 14 residues. CDR1 and CDR2 (germline): MNHEY, SMNVEV (reference sequence). V lost 9 bases to trimming and J lost 4 bases; unmatched junction nucleotides: 8.